A single sample is the source of the 7 T cell receptor beta chains below, sequenced in a study of beta chain features in type 1 diabetes. Every bit of the isolated RNA underwent reverse transcription, so sequencing read expressed TCRB transcripts. The assay was immunoSEQ multiplex PCR, and TCRdb's table has in-frame clones only and misses some. The table shows fewer than 650,000 clones, with about 16% occurring only once. The sequenced material came from naive CD4+ T cells from blood. The receptor set was obtained from a man younger than 35 in good health.

This clone came up a few times. The chain employs TRBV5-6 and TRBJ2-5, with 7 bases identical to TRBD1. Unmatched junction bases numbered 11, after V lost 0 bases and J lost 0 bases. The CDR3 contains 18 residues. CDR1 is SGHDT and CDR2 is YYEEEE in the germline V gene. Written as DNA, the CDR3 is TGTGCCAGCAGCTTGGCCCGGACAGGATGGGCTGACCAAGAGACCCAGTACTTC. Translating it yields CASSLARTGWADQETQYF.

The chain uses TRBV7-9 and TRBJ2-2; unclear D gene. Germline loops: CDR1 SEHNR, CDR2 FQNEAQ (reference sequence). V lost 5 bases, J lost 2 bases, and 12 bases lay in between. CDR3 length: 15 amino acids. The CDR3, as DNA: TGTGCCAGCAGCCCCTTCGAGCAAAACACCGGGGAGCTGTTTTTT. This translates into CASSPFEQNTGELFF.

This rearrangement joins TRBV4-3 to TRBJ2-5, with a weak D call TRBD2 (5 bases). V was cut by 0 bases and J by 4 bases, with 18 bases left in between. The CDR3 is made up of 17 amino acids. Germline V gene lookup returns CDR1 LGHNA and CDR2 YSLEER. This chain's CDR3 is CASSQDLRVTSSETQYF. CDR3 in DNA: TGCGCCAGCAGCCAAGATTTGAGGGTAACGTCTTCAGAGACCCAGTACTTC.

The genes are TRBV5-1 and TRBJ1-1, with 8 bases matching TRBD1. Germline lookup yields CDR1 SGHRS and CDR2 YFSETQ. Trimming cost V 6 bases and J 1 base; bases outside gene matches: 8. This CDR3 spans 15 amino acids. DNA for the CDR3: TGCGCCAGCAACCGGAAACAGGGGGAGAACACTGAAGCTTTCTTT. It translates to CASNRKQGENTEAFF.

The CDR3 sequence: CASSRGGAAQYF. As DNA, the CDR3 is TGTGCCAGCAGTCGCGGGGGGGCCGCGCAGTATTTT. This chain uses TRBV6-5 with TRBJ2-3, with 9 bases identical to TRBD2. This CDR3 comprises 12 residues. The germline V gene encodes CDR1 MNHEY and CDR2 SVGAGI. J gave up 10 bases and V 5 bases, and 4 bases lay outside the gene matches.

The rearrangement joins TRBV2 to TRBJ2-2; D could derive from TRBD1 or TRBD2 (5 bases each). The CDR3 consists of 14 residues. Germline V gives CDR1 SNHLY, CDR2 FYNNEI. With 5 bases removed from V and 5 bases from J, the gap between germline ends came to 12 bases. The CDR3 loop is CASSRGVFTGELFF. CDR3 nucleotide sequence: TGTGCCAGCAGTAGGGGAGTTTTTACCGGGGAGCTGTTTTTT.

The chain has TRBV29-1 and TRBJ1-1; 8 nucleotides match TRBD1. The CDR3 is 12 residues long. Germline V lookup: CDR1 SQVTM, CDR2 ANQGSEA. Unmatched junction bases numbered 3, after V lost 6 bases and J lost 3 bases. The CDR3 bases are TGCAGCGTCGCGGACAGGGACACTGAAGCTTTCTTT. Translating gives CSVADRDTEAFF. Supplemented by reference TRBV29-1 and TRBJ1-1, the full variable domain reads SAVISQKPSRDICQRGTSLTIQCQVDSQVTMMFWYRQQPGQSLTLIATANQGSEATYESGFVIDKFPISRPNLTFSTLTVSNMSPEDSSIYLCSVADRDTEAFFGQGTRLTVV.